A single TCR beta chain is shown here with its context. The data belong to a study of blood T cell repertoires in COVID-19. Study summary: Acute-phase and convalescent COVID-19 samples originated in the United States, Italy and Spain. PBMCs, B-cell-depleted T cells, or T cells provided the cDNA or gDNA that made up the material.

How the authors handled the data: Using reference gene primer amplification, nucleated cell counts were estimated. Clones were sequenced by immunoSEQ multiplex PCR, and TCRdb holds only the in-frame ones, with some missing. V and J calls and clone size come straight from that table; D and trimming were deduced from the DNA. Here the sample spans more than 95,000 clones, around 83% being singletons. Trimming removed 1 base at V and 3 bases at J, with 7 bases between. Per the germline V gene, CDR1 is SGHTA and CDR2 is FQGNSA. The CDR3 contains 13 residues. Material: peripheral blood. The source is a man older than 75 with active or convalescent COVID-19. V usage is TRBV7-2 and J usage is TRBJ2-7, with D perhaps TRBD2 (6 bases). In nucleotides, the CDR3 is TGTGCCAGCAGCTTAGTGGGGGGCTACGAGCAGTACTTC. Translated: CASSLVGGYEQYF.